A single sample is the source of the 28 T cell receptor beta chains below, sequenced in a study of shared clonotypes between healthy human individuals. Clones were sequenced by immunoSEQ multiplex PCR, and TCRdb holds only the in-frame ones, with some missing. The sample includes roughly 1.4 million clones, approximately 98.5% of them seen just once. Sequences were obtained from naive CD4+ T cells sorted from blood. Subset reported: CD45RA+ positively selected. The receptors derive from a man aged 25-45 years in good health.

This chain connects TRBV18 to TRBJ2-1, with 7 nucleotides matching TRBD1. In germline, CDR1 is KGHSH, CDR2 LQKENI. The CDR3 consists of 14 residues. Trimming took 6 bases from V and 5 from J; bases not matched to a gene: 7. CDR3 in DNA: TGTGCCAGCTCTGCCGGGACAGTTAACAATGAGCAGTTCTTC. Amino acid sequence: CASSAGTVNNEQFF.

Of note for this clone: Other DNA sequences of this sample code for an identical CDR3. The chain carries TRBV18 and TRBJ1-1, with 9 bases lining up with TRBD1. The CDR3 has 14 amino acids. From germline, CDR1 is KGHSH and CDR2 LQKENI. V lost 6 bases, J lost 0 bases, and 2 bases stayed unmatched. The CDR3 protein is CASSRQGVNTEAFF. For the CDR3, the DNA is TGTGCCAGCTCGAGACAGGGGGTGAACACTGAAGCTTTCTTT.

This chain links TRBV5-4 with TRBJ1-1; 7 bases line up with TRBD1. The germline gives CDR1 SGHNT, CDR2 YYREEE (reference sequence). The CDR3 loop spans 15 amino acids. V shed 3 bases, J shed 2 bases, and the junction held 7 bases outside the gene matches. CDR3 loop: CASSSPGQINTEAFF. In DNA form, the CDR3 reads TGTGCCAGCAGCTCACCGGGACAGATAAACACTGAAGCTTTCTTT.

V and J are TRBV7-9 and TRBJ1-1; D is perhaps TRBD1 (6 bases). Germline V gives CDR1 SEHNR, CDR2 FQNEAQ (reference sequence). The CDR3 loop spans 14 amino acids. Between the trimmed V and J ends, which lost 5 bases and 0 bases, there was a span of 10 bases. CDR3 protein: CASSAQGMNTEAFF. The CDR3 nucleotides are TGTGCCAGCAGCGCGCAGGGGATGAACACTGAAGCTTTCTTT.

V gene TRBV11-2 combines with J gene TRBJ2-2; 11 bases fit TRBD2. This CDR3 has 17 amino acids. CDR1 is SGHAT, CDR2 FQNNGV, per germline. Germline trimming cut 5 bases from V and 6 bases from J; bases unmatched to any gene: 11. DNA for the CDR3: TGTGCCAGCAGCCCGATACTAGCGGGGGTGAGGGCCGGGGAGCTGTTTTTT. Residues: CASSPILAGVRAGELFF.

The chain carries TRBV4-1 and TRBJ2-3; D unresolved. There are 15 residues in the CDR3. CDR1 is MGHRA and CDR2 is YSYEKL in the germline V gene. V was trimmed by 4 bases and J by 3 bases, leaving 14 bases between them. CDR3 in DNA: TGCGCCAGCAGCCGAACGAAGGGTGGGACAGATACGCAGTATTTT. Translating it yields CASSRTKGGTDTQYF.

This chain connects TRBV4-1 to TRBJ2-5, with D perhaps TRBD1 (5 bases). The CDR3 runs to 14 residues. Germline V gene data show CDR1 as MGHRA and CDR2 as YSYEKL. Trimming removed 3 bases from V and 4 bases from J, with 12 bases in between. CDR3 loop: CASSQDNKIETQYF. The CDR3 region has the DNA TGCGCCAGCAGCCAGGACAACAAGATAGAGACCCAGTACTTC.

V usage is TRBV5-1 and J usage is TRBJ1-1, with TRBD1 matching 9 bases. The germline V gene has CDR1 SGHRS and CDR2 YFSETQ. The CDR3 is 14 residues long. V lost 1 base to trimming and J lost 6 bases; unmatched junction nucleotides: 4. In DNA, the CDR3 is TGCGCCAGCAGCTTGATGGGACAGGGCGCTGAAGCTTTCTTT. Amino acid sequence: CASSLMGQGAEAFF.

The chain employs TRBV20-1 and TRBJ1-1; D not resolved. CDR3 length: 11 amino acids. V was cut by 3 bases and J by 7 bases, with 9 bases left in between. Germline CDR1 is DFQATT and CDR2 is SNEGSKA (reference sequence). In DNA form, the CDR3 reads TGCAGTGCTAGTGAAGCCCATGAAGCTTTCTTT. Translation: CSASEAHEAFF.

V is TRBV5-4 and J is TRBJ2-7, with D possibly matching TRBD2 (6 bases). This CDR3 is 14 amino acids long. V dropped 4 bases and J dropped 7 bases, with 18 bases sitting between them. Germline V CDR1 and CDR2: SGHNT, YYREEE (reference sequence). The DNA of the CDR3 is TGTGCCAGCAGCGCGGGACTCCCCTCGGGAGAGCAGTACTTC. The encoded protein is CASSAGLPSGEQYF.

The chain carries TRBV2 and TRBJ2-7; D might be TRBD1 (6 bases). CDR3 length equals 15 residues. V was shortened by 8 bases and J by 0 bases, with 17 bases between the two germline ends. CDR1 and CDR2 from the germline V gene are SNHLY and FYNNEI. CDR3 protein: CASEVDRRSSYEQYF. In DNA, the CDR3 is TGTGCCAGCGAGGTCGACAGGAGGAGCTCCTACGAGCAGTACTTC.

Regarding this clone: In the same sample, other DNA sequences code for this CDR3. This chain uses TRBV28 with TRBJ2-5; tentatively, D is TRBD2 (6 bases). CDR1 MDHEN and CDR2 SYDVKM come from the germline V gene. Trimming removed 5 bases at V and 4 bases at J, with 8 bases between. This CDR3 has 12 amino acids. The CDR3 region has the DNA TGTGCCAGCAGTCAGGGAGGAGAGACCCAGTACTTC. Its protein product is CASSQGGETQYF.

The J gene is TRBJ1-1, the V gene TRBV7-2, with 8 positions matching TRBD1. From germline, CDR1 is SGHTA and CDR2 FQGNSA. Trimming at V came to 2 bases and at J to 6 bases, leaving 17 bases not matched to a gene. The CDR3 runs 18 residues. The CDR3 here is CASSLFLGKDRVIAEAFF. The CDR3 DNA reads as TGTGCCAGCAGCTTATTTCTCGGTAAGGACAGGGTAATTGCTGAAGCTTTCTTT.

The chain joins TRBV18 to TRBJ1-4; 9 bases match TRBD1. Trimming removed 2 bases from V and 10 bases from J; junction bases left unmatched: 11. The CDR3 covers 16 residues. Germline V gene lookup returns CDR1 KGHSH and CDR2 LQKENI. The CDR3 nucleotides read TGTGCCAGCTCACCAATAGAGGGACAGGGTTTTGGAAAACTGTTTTTT. Residues: CASSPIEGQGFGKLFF.

The CDR3: CASSPLPGIYEQYF. In DNA form, the CDR3 reads TGTGCCAGCTCACCACTCCCAGGTATATACGAGCAGTACTTC. This sequence joins TRBV18 and TRBJ2-7; D is undetermined. The CDR3 is 14 residues long. Trimming took off 1 base at V and 4 bases at J, with 11 bases between the two ends. Per the germline V gene, CDR1 is KGHSH and CDR2 is LQKENI.

The chain joins TRBV11-1 to TRBJ2-2, with 14 bases lining up with TRBD2. Germline assignment: CDR1 SGHAT and CDR2 FQDESV (reference sequence). V trimming: 5 bases; J trimming: 4 bases; junction bases outside the gene matches: 9. This CDR3 is 18 amino acids long. CDR3 DNA: TGTGCCAGCAGCCTCGGGACTAGCGGGAGTTTAGGCACCGGGGAGCTGTTTTTT. Translating gives CASSLGTSGSLGTGELFF.

This clone was seen a handful of times. The chain couples TRBV19 to TRBJ1-2; unclear D gene. V lost 1 base, J lost 7 bases, and 10 bases lay in between. Germline lookup yields CDR1 LNHDA and CDR2 SQIVND (reference sequence). The length of the CDR3 is 13 residues. The CDR3 coding sequence is TGTGCCAGTAGTATAGGAGGGATGAGTGGCTACACCTTC. Protein sequence: CASSIGGMSGYTF.

The genes are TRBV5-1 and TRBJ2-2, with TRBD2 as a possible D gene (6 bases). Germline V gives CDR1 SGHRS, CDR2 YFSETQ. CDR3 length equals 15 residues. The V end was cut by 5 bases, the J end by 1 base, with 12 bases between. CDR3 region: CASRKAGMNTGELFF. The DNA for the CDR3 is TGCGCCAGCAGGAAGGCGGGAATGAACACCGGGGAGCTGTTTTTT.

This clone has only one observation. V is TRBV7-2 and J is TRBJ2-7; the D gene could be TRBD1 or TRBD2 (6 bases each). The CDR3 is made up of 15 amino acids. Trimming took off 1 base at V and 5 bases at J, with 15 bases between the two ends. CDR1 and CDR2 (germline): SGHTA, FQGNSA. The CDR3 region has the DNA TGTGCCAGCAGCTTAGGGGGGGCGACCCACCACGAGCAGTACTTC. This translates into CASSLGGATHHEQYF.

This sequence joins TRBV29-1 and TRBJ2-5; 14 positions agree with TRBD2. Germline V gene lookup returns CDR1 SQVTM and CDR2 ANQGSEA. This CDR3 contains 15 residues. Losses at the gene ends were 5 bases for V and 3 bases for J; bases not matched to a gene: 5. This CDR3 reads CSVTPGLAGEETQYF. Here the CDR3 DNA reads TGCAGCGTTACTCCGGGACTAGCGGGAGAAGAGACCCAGTACTTC.

Worth noting for this clone: A read error may account for a junction end that differs from germline. The identical CDR3 is also encoded by other nucleotide sequences in the sample. This chain links TRBV7-7 with TRBJ2-3, with a weak D call TRBD2 (5 bases). Germline V gene lookup returns CDR1 SSHAT and CDR2 FNYEAQ (reference sequence). The CDR3 runs to 13 residues. The CDR3 region is CASSLALRDTQYF. CDR3 nucleotide sequence: TGTGCTAGCAGCTTAGCGCTGAGGGATACGCAGTATTTT.

V gene TRBV7-9 combines with J gene TRBJ2-1; 11 nucleotides agree with TRBD2. V shed 1 base and J 1 base; nucleotides not matched to a gene: 6. This CDR3 has 18 amino acids. Germline V CDR1 and CDR2: SEHNR, FQNEAQ (reference sequence). The CDR3 is CASSLVSSGRASYNEQFF. For the CDR3, the DNA is TGTGCCAGCAGCTTAGTGAGTAGCGGGAGGGCTTCCTACAATGAGCAGTTCTTC.

The genes are TRBV10-3 and TRBJ1-2; maybe TRBD1 (6 bases). The CDR3 has 12 amino acids. Germline-derived CDR1 and CDR2 are ENHRY and SYGVKD. Trimming took off 4 bases at V and 10 bases at J, with 13 bases between the two ends. The CDR3 reads CAISGWGASYTF. The CDR3 DNA sequence: TGTGCCATCAGTGGTTGGGGGGCCTCCTACACCTTC.

The chain uses TRBV5-3 and TRBJ2-3; D unresolved. TRBV5-3 is filed as an ORF, its function uncertain. This CDR3 contains 19 residues. The ends were cut back, 2 bases at V and 3 bases at J, with 25 bases in the middle. In nucleotides, the CDR3 is TGTGCCAGAAGCTTACCCAAAAAGCTAACACAACGAGGTACAGATACGCAGTATTTT. Its protein product is CARSLPKKLTQRGTDTQYF.

The CDR3 DNA sequence: TGTGCCAGCAGTTTAGGTCTAGGGTCTGCCCAGTACTTC. Translated: CASSLGLGSAQYF. The rearrangement uses TRBV27 and TRBJ2-5; no firm D call. Trimming removed 2 bases at V and 9 bases at J, with 13 bases between. The CDR3 has 13 amino acids. Germline lookup yields CDR1 MNHEY and CDR2 SMNVEV (reference sequence).

The V and J genes are TRBV5-1 and TRBJ2-3; D gene ambiguous. V was clipped by 0 bases and J by 0 bases, with 8 bases between them. Germline V gene sequence: CDR1 SGHRS, CDR2 YFSETQ. This CDR3 region has 15 residues. DNA for the CDR3: TGCGCCAGCAGCTTGGTCGTTACTAGCACAGATACGCAGTATTTT. It translates to CASSLVVTSTDTQYF.

The V and J genes are TRBV27 and TRBJ2-1, with 10 bases matching TRBD2. Per the germline V gene, CDR1 is MNHEY and CDR2 is SMNVEV (reference sequence). The V gene end was trimmed by 10 bases and the J gene end by 8 bases; junction bases not matched to a gene: 14. The CDR3 extends over 15 amino acids. The CDR3 DNA reads TGTGCCAACGACCCGGGACTAGCGTTCCGAGATGAGCAGTTCTTC. It encodes CANDPGLAFRDEQFF.

The CDR3 protein is CACGPSFNQPQHF. The DNA of the CDR3 is TGTGCCTGTGGGCCCTCATTCAATCAGCCCCAGCATTTT. The chain carries TRBV30 and TRBJ1-5; D remains unclear. The germline V gene encodes CDR1 GTSNPN and CDR2 SVGIG (reference sequence). CDR3 length: 13 amino acids. Trimming shortened V by 6 bases and J by 3 bases, and 12 bases separated the two germline ends. Full variable domain (remainder filled in from reference TRBV30 and TRBJ1-5): SQTIHQWPATLVQPVGSPLSLECTVEGTSNPNLYWYRQAAGRGLQLLFYSVGIGQISSEVPQNLSASRPQDRQFILSSKKLLLSDSGFYLCACGPSFNQPQHFGDGTRLSIL.